Each of the 30 T cell receptor beta chains below was sequenced from the same sample in a study of Graves' ophthalmopathy and Graves' hyperthyroidism. The TCR beta CDR3 regions underwent amplification from RNA transcripts. The first round was an RT-PCR with HTBI primers, and the second round was a multiplex PCR. MiXCR, run by TCRdb on the multiplex PCR reads, gives a single entry per CDR3 protein. The repertoire holds 210,000 or so distinct CDR3 sequences, with approximately 28% as singletons. Sequencing used peripheral blood. Source of these receptors: a man in his forties or fifties with Graves' ophthalmopathy.

There are many counts of this clonotype. V and J are TRBV28 and TRBJ2-7, with D unclear. Germline V lookup: CDR1 MDHEN, CDR2 SYDVKM. V was trimmed by 5 bases and J by 3 bases, leaving 8 bases between them. CDR3 length equals 12 residues. CDR3 region: CASSHPLYEQYF. The CDR3 DNA reads as TGTGCCAGCAGTCACCCTCTCTACGAGCAGTACTTC.

This clonotype was detected many times. DNA for the CDR3: TGTGCCAGCAGTGACGCCTACGAGCAGTACTTC. It encodes CASSDAYEQYF. The genes are TRBV2 and TRBJ2-7; D not resolved. The ends were cut back, 3 bases at V and 2 bases at J, with 2 bases in the middle. The CDR3 has 11 residues. Looked up from germline, CDR1 is SNHLY and CDR2 is FYNNEI.

The chain has TRBV2 and TRBJ1-6; maybe TRBD1 (5 bases). The length of the CDR3 is 16 residues. V was pared by 2 bases and J by 6 bases, with 14 bases between. From germline, CDR1 is SNHLY and CDR2 FYNNEI. The CDR3 here is CASSESGKGFNSPLHF. The CDR3 DNA reads as TGTGCCAGCAGTGAATCAGGGAAAGGATTTAATTCACCCCTCCACTTT.

This clonotype was seen many times. V gene TRBV6-1 combines with J gene TRBJ2-7; no firm D call. V dropped 7 bases and J dropped 2 bases, with 9 bases sitting between them. From germline, CDR1 is MNHNS and CDR2 SASEGT. The length of the CDR3 is 12 residues. CDR3 loop: CASMDGPYEQYF. The CDR3 nucleotides are TGTGCCAGCATGGACGGACCCTACGAGCAGTACTTC.

This rearrangement joins TRBV7-2 to TRBJ1-3; no clear D. Germline V gene data show CDR1 as SGHTA and CDR2 as FQGNSA. The ends were cut back, 0 bases at V and 0 bases at J, with 3 bases in the middle. CDR3 length: 14 residues. The DNA for the CDR3 is TGTGCCAGCAGCTTAGCGATCTCTGGAAACACCATATATTTT. Translated: CASSLAISGNTIYF.

The chain is built from TRBV18 and TRBJ2-2; no reliable D call. V was clipped by 2 bases and J by 6 bases, with 7 bases between them. The germline V gene has CDR1 KGHSH and CDR2 LQKENI. The CDR3 runs 13 residues. The CDR3 DNA is TGTGCCAGCTCACCAAAGAGGTCCGGGGAGCTGTTTTTT. Its translation is CASSPKRSGELFF.

The DNA of the CDR3 is TGTGCCAGCAGCACCCCAAACTCCTACGAGCAGTACTTC. Translation: CASSTPNSYEQYF. The V call is TRBV6-1, the J call TRBJ2-7; no clear D gene. Germline lookup yields CDR1 MNHNS and CDR2 SASEGT. This CDR3 region has 13 residues. V was trimmed by 6 bases and J by 0 bases, leaving 9 bases between them.

The rearrangement uses TRBV7-6 and TRBJ1-2; the D gene is possibly TRBD1 (6 bases). Trimming took off 1 base at V and 5 bases at J, with 11 bases between the two ends. The CDR3 runs 14 residues. Germline lookup yields CDR1 SGHVS and CDR2 FNYEAQ. CDR3 region: CASSLGEQGYGYTF. As DNA, the CDR3 is TGTGCCAGCAGCTTAGGAGAACAGGGTTATGGCTACACCTTC.

The V and J genes are TRBV6-2 or TRBV6-3 and TRBJ2-7; 7 nucleotides align to TRBD1. V was pared by 6 bases and J by 6 bases, with 11 bases of the junction left unmatched. Germline V gives CDR1 MNHEY, CDR2 SVGEGT. The CDR3 totals 14 residues. The CDR3 is CASSRTGEIAEQYF. The CDR3 DNA follows: TGTGCCAGCAGCCGAACAGGGGAGATCGCCGAGCAGTACTTC.

This clonotype was observed at least ten times. The J gene is TRBJ2-7, the V gene TRBV6-1; TRBD1 agrees at 10 bases. Germline V CDR1 and CDR2: MNHNS, SASEGT. The V gene end was trimmed by 6 bases and the J gene end by 5 bases; junction bases not matched to a gene: 7. The length of the CDR3 is 14 residues. The CDR3 coding sequence is TGTGCCAGCAGCACCGGGACAGGGGATGACGAGCAGTACTTC. It yields the protein CASSTGTGDDEQYF.

This clonotype came up many times. The genes are TRBV28 and TRBJ2-2; D possibly corresponds to TRBD2 (5 bases). Germline loops: CDR1 MDHEN, CDR2 SYDVKM. Between the trimmed V and J ends, which lost 7 bases and 4 bases, there was a span of 10 bases. This CDR3 has 13 amino acids. The chain's CDR3 is CASNPAGTGELFF. For the CDR3, the DNA is TGTGCCAGCAACCCGGCGGGCACCGGGGAGCTGTTTTTT.

The chain combines TRBV19 with TRBJ1-1; maybe TRBD1 (5 bases). Germline V gives CDR1 LNHDA, CDR2 SQIVND (reference sequence). The CDR3 covers 13 residues. V was pared by 2 bases and J by 3 bases, with 7 bases between. The CDR3 loop reads CASSIKTDTEAFF. In DNA, the CDR3 is TGTGCCAGTAGTATAAAGACAGACACTGAAGCTTTCTTT.

This clonotype was observed at least ten times. The chain uses TRBV11-2 and TRBJ1-2; D perhaps matches TRBD1 (5 bases). The length of the CDR3 is 15 residues. The V gene lost 4 bases and the J gene lost 5 bases, with 17 bases spanning the gap. Germline CDR1 is SGHAT and CDR2 is FQNNGV. In DNA form, the CDR3 reads TGTGCCAGCAGCTCCCGGGACGCAAAAGATTATGGCTACACCTTC. This translates into CASSSRDAKDYGYTF.

The V gene is TRBV11-2, the J gene TRBJ2-2, with a tentative D call TRBD2 (6 bases). Germline V CDR1 and CDR2: SGHAT, FQNNGV. With 1 base removed from V and 0 bases from J, the gap between germline ends came to 9 bases. The CDR3 is 16 amino acids. The CDR3 DNA is TGTGCCAGCAGCTTAGTCGGGGGAGCGAACACCGGGGAGCTGTTTTTT. Its protein is CASSLVGGANTGELFF.

The chain recombines TRBV11-2 with TRBJ2-7; D possibly corresponds to TRBD2 (5 bases). Trimming took 3 bases from V and 4 from J, leaving 13 bases between them. Germline CDR1 SGHAT, CDR2 FQNNGV. The CDR3 is made up of 14 amino acids. CDR3: CASSFSGVPYEQYF. The CDR3 nucleotides are TGTGCCAGCAGCTTTTCCGGGGTCCCTTACGAGCAGTACTTC.

The gene calls are TRBV6-5 and TRBJ1-2, with D perhaps TRBD1 (6 bases). V dropped 0 bases and J dropped 6 bases, with 11 bases sitting between them. This CDR3 comprises 14 residues. From germline, CDR1 is MNHEY and CDR2 SVGAGI. CDR3 nucleotides: TGTGCCAGCAGTTACTCGGGGGGCCCGAATGGCTACACCTTC. It yields the protein CASSYSGGPNGYTF.

On this clonotype itself: Mismatch with germline at one junction end may stem from a read error. The V call is TRBV6-1, the J call TRBJ2-5; D is undetermined. The CDR3 has 13 amino acids. CDR1 is MNHNS, CDR2 SASEGT, per germline. CDR3 amino acids: CASSEGQQETQYF. CDR3 DNA sequence: TGCGCCAGCAGTGAAGGGCAACAAGAGACCCAGTACTTC.

This clonotype was observed at least ten times. Just one base apart from a much larger clone, this may be a read error. This chain links TRBV6-2 or TRBV6-3 with TRBJ2-7, with unresolved D. The CDR3 has 13 residues. The germline V gene encodes CDR1 MNHEY and CDR2 SVGEGT. This CDR3 is CASRPFESYGQYF. For the CDR3, the DNA is TGTGCCAGCAGACCGTTTGAGTCCTACGGGCAGTACTTC.

This clonotype was counted ten times or more. The CDR3 DNA reads as TGTGCCAGCAGTCTTAGCGGCACTGGCTCCTACGAGCAGTACTTC. The encoded protein is CASSLSGTGSYEQYF. V usage is TRBV27 and J usage is TRBJ2-7, with D possibly TRBD2 on 6 matching bases. The germline V and J ends were trimmed by 5 bases and 0 bases, with 14 bases remaining between them. The CDR3 extends over 15 amino acids. CDR1 MNHEY and CDR2 SMNVEV come from the germline V gene (reference sequence).

This clonotype came up a few times. The chain joins TRBV12-3 or TRBV12-4 to TRBJ2-2, with D possibly TRBD2 on 6 matching bases. The germline V and J ends were trimmed by 4 bases and 1 base, with 22 bases remaining between them. This CDR3 contains 19 residues. The CDR3 loop is CASSSSGDWLQKNTGELFF. CDR3 in DNA: TGTGCCAGCAGTTCGTCGGGAGATTGGCTCCAAAAGAACACCGGGGAGCTGTTTTTT.

V gene TRBV28 combines with J gene TRBJ2-7; 9 bases line up with TRBD1. The germline gives CDR1 MDHEN, CDR2 SYDVKM. The CDR3 is 15 residues long. V was pared by 6 bases and J by 1 base, with 7 bases of the junction left unmatched. The CDR3 nucleotides are TGTGCCAGCAGCGGCGGGACAGGGACATCCTACGAGCAGTACTTC. Encoded protein: CASSGGTGTSYEQYF.

There are many counts of this clonotype. This chain connects TRBV11-2 to TRBJ1-1; no definite D call. The germline V gene encodes CDR1 SGHAT and CDR2 FQNNGV. V dropped 4 bases and J dropped 1 base, with 16 bases sitting between them. The CDR3 loop spans 16 amino acids. The CDR3 region is CASSSDKRSWNTEAFF. The CDR3 nucleotides read TGTGCCAGCAGCTCCGATAAGAGGTCTTGGAACACTGAAGCTTTCTTT.

The sample holds a few counts of this clonotype. The V call is TRBV12-3 or TRBV12-4, the J call TRBJ1-2; D perhaps matches TRBD1 (5 bases). The CDR3 covers 14 residues. Trimming cost V 5 bases and J 4 bases, with 14 bases left between them. CDR3 amino acids: CASSPGPTAYGYTF. In DNA, the CDR3 is TGTGCCAGCAGTCCAGGGCCTACCGCCTATGGCTACACCTTC.

CDR3 nucleotide sequence: TGTGCCAGCAGTATACAGGGGGCGTATCAGCCCCAGCATTTT. As protein: CASSIQGAYQPQHF. V gene TRBV12-3 or TRBV12-4 combines with J gene TRBJ1-5; 9 bases are shared with TRBD1. The CDR3 sequence is 14 residues long. Losses at the gene ends were 5 bases for V and 5 bases for J; bases not matched to a gene: 4.

This clonotype appeared a single time. This sequence joins TRBV12-3 or TRBV12-4 and TRBJ2-7; D call uncertain. Trimming stripped 8 bases from V and 4 bases from J, with 12 bases between. The CDR3 contains 12 residues. The CDR3 here is CASGIQGYEQYF. For the CDR3, the DNA is TGTGCCAGCGGGATTCAAGGATACGAGCAGTACTTC.

There are many counts of this clonotype. CDR3 nucleotides: TGTGCCAGCAGCGGGAATGGGAACTATGGCTACACCTTC. This gives the protein CASSGNGNYGYTF. This chain connects TRBV11-3 to TRBJ1-2; D remains ambiguous. This CDR3 has 13 residues. Germline V CDR1 and CDR2: SGHNT, YENEEA. V lost 5 bases, J lost 2 bases, and 9 bases lay in between.

This clonotype was found many times. J is TRBJ1-5 and V is TRBV2; the match to TRBD1 covers 7 bases. The CDR3 length is 14 residues. Germline-derived CDR1 and CDR2 are SNHLY and FYNNEI. J lost 7 bases, V lost 5 bases, and 8 bases had no gene match. This chain's CDR3 is CASSLGQPYQPQHF. The CDR3 bases are TGTGCCAGCAGTCTGGGACAGCCTTACCAGCCCCAGCATTTT.

This clonotype was counted a few times. The DNA of the CDR3 is TGTGCCTGGAGTTCCAGGGGCGGCGAGACCCAGTACTTC. Protein: CAWSSRGGETQYF. This chain joins TRBV30 and TRBJ2-5, with D possibly being TRBD1 (6 bases). Looked up from germline, CDR1 is GTSNPN and CDR2 is SVGIG (reference sequence). Trimming took off 2 bases at V and 5 bases at J, with 12 bases between the two ends. This CDR3 is built from 13 residues.

The rearrangement links TRBV28 to TRBJ1-2, with D maybe TRBD1 (5 bases). Germline-derived CDR1 and CDR2 are MDHEN and SYDVKM. The CDR3 has 16 amino acids. Deletions cut 5 bases from V and 2 bases from J, with 18 bases between. CDR3 nucleotide sequence: TGTGCCAGCAGTCCTCACAAGGCCGAGGGGAACTATGGCTACACCTTC. It encodes CASSPHKAEGNYGYTF.

This clonotype was recorded at least ten times. The chain joins TRBV12-3 or TRBV12-4 to TRBJ2-2; D not resolved. This CDR3 spans 15 amino acids. V was shortened by 3 bases and J by 4 bases, with 12 bases between the two germline ends. CDR3 region: CASSLLDDGTGELFF. As DNA, the CDR3 is TGTGCCAGCAGTTTGCTGGACGACGGCACCGGGGAGCTGTTTTTT.